Included here is one T cell receptor beta chain sequence, with context. The target antigen is unknown. TCRdb keeps only in-frame clones here, not all; method: immunoSEQ multiplex PCR. Of roughly 110,000 clones in the sample, roughly 90% are singletons; the top ten hold roughly 1.1%. At cycle 4 day 1, cycle 7 day 1, and baseline, blood was sampled. The CDR3 contains 14 residues. CDR1 MDHEN and CDR2 SYDVKM come from the germline V gene. The germline V and J ends were trimmed by 7 bases and 5 bases, with 12 bases remaining between them. The data originate from a study of OX40 agonist ivuxolimab in advanced cancers. Study at large: Those enrolled were 80% to 85% male, with a mean age of 60 years and ages from about 20 to 79. Prior therapy, whether anti-PD-1, anti-PD-L1 or anti-CTLA-4, was allowed, and roughly 44% had some.

Notes on the study in general: Certain nonresponders likewise exhibited a low normalized T-cell clonal expansion.

The sample consisted of CD4+ or CD8+ T cells sorted from blood, taken in a trial of the OX40 agonist ivuxolimab. V gene TRBV28 combines with J gene TRBJ1-6; tentative D call: TRBD1 (5 bases). This receptor was taken from an adult with an advanced solid tumor such as melanoma, head and neck, liver or kidney cancer. CDR3 DNA sequence: TGTGCCAGCACCCGCGCAGGGAATAATTCACCCCTCCACTTT. It specifies CASTRAGNNSPLHF.